This TCR beta chain was identified in a study of blood T cell repertoires in COVID-19. The wider study: Donors in the United States, Italy and Spain gave samples during acute or convalescent COVID-19. Nucleic acid was either cDNA or gDNA, and it came from T cells, B-cell-depleted T cells, or PBMCs.

The CDR3 sequence is 15 residues long. The V gene's germline CDR1 is SGHVS and CDR2 FQNEAQ. The V and J ends lost 5 bases and 7 bases respectively, with 18 bases between them. Study processing details: Counts of nucleated cells, estimated from reference gene primer amplification, were obtained. Measured with immunoSEQ multiplex PCR; TCRdb has only the in-frame clones, and not every one. That table gives V, J and clone size, and the DNA gave D and trimming. The repertoire holds roughly 81,000 clones, with around 87% as singletons. The sequenced sample was peripheral blood. V usage is TRBV7-8 and J usage is TRBJ1-5, with D possibly matching TRBD1 (6 bases). The clonotype originates from a man between 35 and 55 years old with acute or convalescent COVID-19. CDR3 sequence reads: CASSPIQGIGQPQHF. The CDR3 DNA reads TGTGCCAGCAGCCCGATACAGGGTATTGGGCAGCCCCAGCATTTT.